This TCR beta chain was identified in a study of blood T cell repertoires in COVID-19. Study at large: Acute-phase and convalescent COVID-19 samples originated in the United States, Italy and Spain.

The CDR3 runs to 15 residues. The trim removed 5 bases at V and 7 bases at J, leaving 11 bases unmatched. Germline V gene data show CDR1 as SGHTA and CDR2 as FQGTGA. As processed by the authors: Reference gene primer amplification in the assay estimated nucleated cell counts. Produced via immunoSEQ multiplex PCR; TCRdb's table is partial and in-frame only. V and J calls and clone size are as listed in that table; D and trimming were resolved from the DNA. The sample carries 150,000 or so clones, just under 95% recorded once. The sequenced material came from peripheral blood. The chain combines TRBV7-3 with TRBJ1-2, with 9 positions matching TRBD1. The TCR sequence derives from a woman between 50 and 59 years old with acute or convalescent COVID-19. The CDR3 bases are TGTGCCAGCAGCCCGCGGGACAGGGAAGTTTTTGGCTACACCTTC. It encodes CASSPRDREVFGYTF.